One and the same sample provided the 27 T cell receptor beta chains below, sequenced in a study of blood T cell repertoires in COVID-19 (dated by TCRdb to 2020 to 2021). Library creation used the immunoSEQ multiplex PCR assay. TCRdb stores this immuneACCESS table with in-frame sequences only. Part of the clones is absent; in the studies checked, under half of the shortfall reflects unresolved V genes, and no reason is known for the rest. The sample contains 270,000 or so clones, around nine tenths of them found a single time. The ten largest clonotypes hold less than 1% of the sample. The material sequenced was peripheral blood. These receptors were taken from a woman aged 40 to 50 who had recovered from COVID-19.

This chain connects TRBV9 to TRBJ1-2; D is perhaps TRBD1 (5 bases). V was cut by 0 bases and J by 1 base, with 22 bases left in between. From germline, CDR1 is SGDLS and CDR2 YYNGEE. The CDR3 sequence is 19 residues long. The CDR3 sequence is CASSVEAFEGGGSNYGYTF. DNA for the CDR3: TGTGCCAGCAGCGTAGAGGCTTTCGAGGGTGGGGGGAGTAACTATGGCTACACCTTC.

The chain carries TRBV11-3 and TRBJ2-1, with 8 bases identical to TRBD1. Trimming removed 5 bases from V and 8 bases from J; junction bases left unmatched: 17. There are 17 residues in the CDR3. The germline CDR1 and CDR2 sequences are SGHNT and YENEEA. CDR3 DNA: TGTGCCAGCAGCCCATCAAGAGGGGCAGGGGGCGCAGATGAGCAGTTCTTC. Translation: CASSPSRGAGGADEQFF.

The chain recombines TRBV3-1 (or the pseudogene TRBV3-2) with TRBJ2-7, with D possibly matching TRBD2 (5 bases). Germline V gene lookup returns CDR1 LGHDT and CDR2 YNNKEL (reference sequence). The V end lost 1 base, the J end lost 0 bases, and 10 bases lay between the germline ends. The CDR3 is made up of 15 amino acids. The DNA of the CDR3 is TGTGCCAGCAGCCAAGGGGAGCGCCACTCCTACGAGCAGTACTTC. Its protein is CASSQGERHSYEQYF.

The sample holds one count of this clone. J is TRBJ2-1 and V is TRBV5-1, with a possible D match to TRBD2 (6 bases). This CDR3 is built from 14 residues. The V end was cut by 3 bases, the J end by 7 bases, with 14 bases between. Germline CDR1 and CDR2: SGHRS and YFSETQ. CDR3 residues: CASSSGEVANEQFF. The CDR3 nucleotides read TGCGCCAGCAGCTCGGGGGAAGTAGCTAATGAGCAGTTCTTC.

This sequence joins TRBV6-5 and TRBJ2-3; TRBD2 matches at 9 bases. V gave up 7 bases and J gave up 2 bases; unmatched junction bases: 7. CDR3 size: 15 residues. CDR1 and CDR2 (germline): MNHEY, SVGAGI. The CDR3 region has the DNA TGTGCCAGCAAACCGACTAGCGGCTTCACAGATACGCAGTATTTT. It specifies CASKPTSGFTDTQYF.

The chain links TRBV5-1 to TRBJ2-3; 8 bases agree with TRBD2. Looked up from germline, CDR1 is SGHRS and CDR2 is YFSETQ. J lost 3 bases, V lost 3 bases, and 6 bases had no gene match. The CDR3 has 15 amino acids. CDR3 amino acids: CASSWSGSGTDTQYF. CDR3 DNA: TGCGCCAGCAGCTGGAGCGGGAGCGGGACAGATACGCAGTATTTT.

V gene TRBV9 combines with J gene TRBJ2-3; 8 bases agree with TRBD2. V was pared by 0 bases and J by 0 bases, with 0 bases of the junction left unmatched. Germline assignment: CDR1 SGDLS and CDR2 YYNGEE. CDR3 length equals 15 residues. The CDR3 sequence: CASSVAGGSTDTQYF. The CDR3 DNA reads TGTGCCAGCAGCGTAGCGGGAGGGAGCACAGATACGCAGTATTTT.

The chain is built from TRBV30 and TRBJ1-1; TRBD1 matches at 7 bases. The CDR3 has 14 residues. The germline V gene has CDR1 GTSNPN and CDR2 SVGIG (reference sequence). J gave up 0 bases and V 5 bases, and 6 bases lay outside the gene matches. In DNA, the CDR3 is TGTGCCTGGGGGGGACAGACCATGAACACTGAAGCTTTCTTT. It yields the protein CAWGGQTMNTEAFF.

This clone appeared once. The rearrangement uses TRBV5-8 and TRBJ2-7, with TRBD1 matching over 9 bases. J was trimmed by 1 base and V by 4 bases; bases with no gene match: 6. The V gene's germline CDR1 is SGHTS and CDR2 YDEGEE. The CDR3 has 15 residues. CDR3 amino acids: CASSVQGAGSYEQYF. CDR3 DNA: TGTGCCAGCAGCGTACAGGGGGCGGGGTCCTACGAGCAGTACTTC.

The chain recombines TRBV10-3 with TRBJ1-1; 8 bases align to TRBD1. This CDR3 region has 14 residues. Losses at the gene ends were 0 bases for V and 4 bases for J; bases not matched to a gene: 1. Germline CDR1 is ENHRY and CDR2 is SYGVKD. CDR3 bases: TGTGCCATCAGTGAGTCCCAGGGGGCCACTGAAGCTTTCTTT. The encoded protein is CAISESQGATEAFF.

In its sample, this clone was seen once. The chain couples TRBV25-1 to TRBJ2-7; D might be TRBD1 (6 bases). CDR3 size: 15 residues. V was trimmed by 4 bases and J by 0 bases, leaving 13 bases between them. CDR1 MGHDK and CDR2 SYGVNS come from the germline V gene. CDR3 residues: CASSVLGQSSYEQYF. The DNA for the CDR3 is TGTGCCAGCAGTGTTCTCGGACAGAGCTCCTACGAGCAGTACTTC.

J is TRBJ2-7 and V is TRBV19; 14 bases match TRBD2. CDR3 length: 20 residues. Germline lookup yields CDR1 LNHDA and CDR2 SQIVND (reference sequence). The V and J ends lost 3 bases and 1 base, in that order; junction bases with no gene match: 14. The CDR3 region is CASSISAPGLAGAGSYEQYF. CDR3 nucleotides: TGTGCCAGTAGTATCTCCGCCCCGGGACTAGCGGGAGCAGGGTCCTACGAGCAGTACTTC.

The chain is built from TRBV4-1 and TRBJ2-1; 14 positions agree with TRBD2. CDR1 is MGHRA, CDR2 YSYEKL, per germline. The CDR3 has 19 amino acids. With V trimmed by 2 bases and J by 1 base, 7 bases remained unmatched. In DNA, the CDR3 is TGCGCCAGCAGCCAACATACGGGACTAGCGGGAGTGTCCTACAATGAGCAGTTCTTC. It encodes CASSQHTGLAGVSYNEQFF.

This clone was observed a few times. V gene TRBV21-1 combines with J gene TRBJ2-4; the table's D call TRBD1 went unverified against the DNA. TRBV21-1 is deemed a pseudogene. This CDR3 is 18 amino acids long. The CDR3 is CASITKMSTVIAKNIQYF. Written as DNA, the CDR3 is TGTGCCAGCATCACGAAGATGTCCACAGTCATAGCCAAAAACATTCAGTACTTC.

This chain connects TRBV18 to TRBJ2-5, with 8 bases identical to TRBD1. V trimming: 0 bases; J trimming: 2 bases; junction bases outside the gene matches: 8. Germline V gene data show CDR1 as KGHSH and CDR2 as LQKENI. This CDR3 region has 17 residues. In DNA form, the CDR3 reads TGTGCCAGCTCACCACCTGCCACCGGGACAGGACAAGAGACCCAGTACTTC. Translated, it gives CASSPPATGTGQETQYF.

This chain's CDR3 is CASSPRQGKPYEQYF. CDR3 nucleotides: TGTGCCAGTAGTCCTCGACAGGGGAAGCCCTACGAGCAGTACTTC. V is TRBV19 and J is TRBJ2-7; 8 bases fit TRBD1. CDR3 length: 15 residues. In germline, CDR1 is LNHDA, CDR2 SQIVND (reference sequence). J lost 2 bases, V lost 5 bases, and 8 bases had no gene match.

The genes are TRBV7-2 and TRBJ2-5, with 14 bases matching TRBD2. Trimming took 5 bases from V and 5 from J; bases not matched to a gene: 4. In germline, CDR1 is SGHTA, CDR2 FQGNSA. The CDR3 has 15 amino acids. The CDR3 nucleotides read TGTGCCAGCAGCACGACTAGCGGGAGGGAGGAGACCCAGTACTTC. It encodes CASSTTSGREETQYF.

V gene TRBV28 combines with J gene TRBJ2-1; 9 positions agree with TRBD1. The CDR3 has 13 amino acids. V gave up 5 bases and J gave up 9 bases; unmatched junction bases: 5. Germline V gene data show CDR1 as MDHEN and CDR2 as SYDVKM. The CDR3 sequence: CASSETGGLEQFF. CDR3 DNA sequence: TGTGCCAGCAGTGAGACAGGGGGTCTTGAGCAGTTCTTC. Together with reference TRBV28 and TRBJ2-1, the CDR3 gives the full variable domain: DVKVTQSSRYLVKRTGEKVFLECVQDMDHENMFWYRQDPGLGLRLIYFSYDVKMKEKGDIPEGYSVSREKKERFSLILESASTNQTSMYLCASSETGGLEQFFGPGTRLTVL.

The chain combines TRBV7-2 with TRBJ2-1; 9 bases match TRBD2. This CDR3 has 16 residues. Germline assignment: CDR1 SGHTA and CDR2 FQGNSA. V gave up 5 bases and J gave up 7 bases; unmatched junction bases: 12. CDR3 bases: TGTGCCAGCAGCGCAGGCTGGGCGGGAGGGGGGAATGAGCAGTTCTTC. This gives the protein CASSAGWAGGGNEQFF.

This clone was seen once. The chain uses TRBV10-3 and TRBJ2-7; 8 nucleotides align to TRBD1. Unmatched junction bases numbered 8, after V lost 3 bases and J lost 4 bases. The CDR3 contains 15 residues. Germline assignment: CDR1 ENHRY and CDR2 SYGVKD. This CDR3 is CAISDEDRDFYEQYF. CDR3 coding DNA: TGTGCCATCAGTGACGAGGACAGGGACTTTTACGAGCAGTACTTC.

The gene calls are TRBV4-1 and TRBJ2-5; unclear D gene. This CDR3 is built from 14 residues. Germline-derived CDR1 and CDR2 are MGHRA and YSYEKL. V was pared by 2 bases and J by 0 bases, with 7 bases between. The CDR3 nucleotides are TGCGCCAGCAGCCAACACGGGTACCAAGAGACCCAGTACTTC. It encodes CASSQHGYQETQYF.

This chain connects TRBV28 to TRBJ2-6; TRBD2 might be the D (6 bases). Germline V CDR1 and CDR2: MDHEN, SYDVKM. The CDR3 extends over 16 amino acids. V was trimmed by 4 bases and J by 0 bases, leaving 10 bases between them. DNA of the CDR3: TGTGCCAGCAGTTGGTCGGGGGACTCTGGGGCCAACGTCCTGACTTTC. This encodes CASSWSGDSGANVLTF.

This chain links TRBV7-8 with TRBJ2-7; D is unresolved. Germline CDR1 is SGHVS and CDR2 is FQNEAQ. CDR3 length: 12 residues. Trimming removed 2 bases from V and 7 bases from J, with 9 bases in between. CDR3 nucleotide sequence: TGTGCCAGCAGCTTATCCCAGATGGAGCAGTACTTC. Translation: CASSLSQMEQYF. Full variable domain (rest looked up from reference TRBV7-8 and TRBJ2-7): GAGVSQSPRYKVAKRGQDVALRCDPISGHVSLFWYQQALGQGPEFLTYFQNEAQLDKSGLPSDRFFAERPEGSVSTLKIQRTQQEDSAVYLCASSLSQMEQYFGPGTRLTVT.

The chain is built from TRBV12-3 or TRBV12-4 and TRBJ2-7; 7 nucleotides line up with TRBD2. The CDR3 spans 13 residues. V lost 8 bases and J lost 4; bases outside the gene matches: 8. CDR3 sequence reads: CASGLTSRYEQYF. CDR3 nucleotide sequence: TGTGCCAGCGGGTTGACTAGCAGGTACGAGCAGTACTTC.

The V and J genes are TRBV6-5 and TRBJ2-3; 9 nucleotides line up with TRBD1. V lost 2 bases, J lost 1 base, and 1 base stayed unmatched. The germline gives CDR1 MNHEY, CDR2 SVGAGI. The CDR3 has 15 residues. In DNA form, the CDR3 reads TGTGCCAGCAGTTACACAGGGGGCGGCACAGATACGCAGTATTTT. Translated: CASSYTGGGTDTQYF.

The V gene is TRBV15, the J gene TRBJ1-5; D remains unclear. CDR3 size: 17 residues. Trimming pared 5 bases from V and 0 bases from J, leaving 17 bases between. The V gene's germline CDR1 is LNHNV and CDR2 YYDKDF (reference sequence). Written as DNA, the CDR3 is TGTGCCACCAGCGAAAGGAGCGGGCGGTATAGCAATCAGCCCCAGCATTTT. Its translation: CATSERSGRYSNQPQHF.

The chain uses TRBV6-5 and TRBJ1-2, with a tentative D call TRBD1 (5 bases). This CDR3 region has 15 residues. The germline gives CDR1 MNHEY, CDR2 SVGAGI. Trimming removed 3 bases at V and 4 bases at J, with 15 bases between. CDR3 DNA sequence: TGTGCCAGCAGTTATCGGGCAGGGCGAGGCTATGGCTACACCTTC. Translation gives CASSYRAGRGYGYTF.